This T cell receptor beta chain was sequenced in a study of neoadjuvant anti-PD-1 for oral cavity cancer. As to time point: after neoadjuvant nivolumab, at surgical resection. Cohort: HPV-negative, locally advanced oral cavity squamous cell carcinoma patients. Blood cells were analyzed directly, without culture or expansion. On this clone itself: Antigen specificity is unknown.

Produced via immunoSEQ multiplex PCR; TCRdb's table is partial and in-frame only. The table includes 55,000 to 75,000 clones, 86% detected once. Trimming took 5 bases from V and 6 from J, leaving 8 bases between them. Germline CDR1 is SGHNT and CDR2 is YENEEA. The CDR3 contains 12 residues. General observations from the study: Post-nivolumab, blood T cell clonality was significantly elevated in non-responders.

The chain joins TRBV11-3 to TRBJ2-1, with a possible D match to TRBD1 (5 bases). This clonotype was obtained from a person between 35 and 79 years old with oral cavity squamous cell carcinoma. The sequenced sample was PBMCs, obtained after nivolumab (anti-PD-1) treatment. The CDR3 loop is CASSLGVNEQFF. The CDR3 DNA sequence: TGTGCCAGCAGCCTAGGGGTCAATGAGCAGTTCTTC.